The 26 T cell receptor beta chains given below trace back to one sample, sequenced in a study of OX40 agonist ivuxolimab in advanced cancers. Profiled with immunoSEQ multiplex PCR; TCRdb holds only in-frame clones, not every one. The sample contains approximately 58,000 clones, approximately 80% of which appear only once. The sample was CD4+ or CD8+ T cells sorted from blood, taken in a trial of the OX40 agonist ivuxolimab. The receptors were gathered from an adult with an advanced solid tumor such as melanoma, head and neck, liver or kidney cancer.

This clone was picked up a small number of times. This chain joins TRBV12-5 and TRBJ2-3; TRBD1 matches 7 bases. The CDR3 covers 15 residues. The germline CDR1 and CDR2 sequences are LGHNT and FRNRAP. Germline trimming cut 1 base from V and 8 bases from J; bases unmatched to any gene: 9. DNA of the CDR3: TGTGCTAGTGGTTTGGAAACCGGGACAGCGTTTACGCAGTATTTT. Protein product: CASGLETGTAFTQYF. Looking up the rest from reference TRBV12-5 and TRBJ2-3 gives the full variable domain: DARVTQTPRHKVTEMGQEVTMRCQPILGHNTVFWYRQTMMQGLELLAYFRNRAPLDDSGMPKDRFSAEMPDATLATLKIQPSEPRDSAVYFCASGLETGTAFTQYFGPGTRLTVL.

The gene calls are TRBV6-1 and TRBJ2-3; D is unclear. Deletions cut 2 bases from V and 2 bases from J, with 8 bases between. The germline V gene encodes CDR1 MNHNS and CDR2 SASEGT. CDR3 length equals 14 residues. CDR3 protein: CASSEWQFTDTQYF. The CDR3, as DNA: TGTGCCAGCAGTGAATGGCAGTTCACAGATACGCAGTATTTT.

CDR3 nucleotide sequence: TGTGCCAGCAGCAAAGATAAGCCAGCTGGCAATGAGCAGTTCTTC. Encoded protein: CASSKDKPAGNEQFF. The chain links TRBV21-1 to TRBJ2-1. TRBV21-1 corresponds to a pseudogene. The CDR3 contains 15 residues.

The rearrangement joins TRBV5-1 to TRBJ1-2; 8 bases fit TRBD1. Germline V gene data show CDR1 as SGHRS and CDR2 as YFSETQ. V was pared by 3 bases and J by 0 bases, with 7 bases of the junction left unmatched. The CDR3 covers 16 residues. CDR3 sequence: CASSSGQGKANYGYTF. In DNA, the CDR3 is TGCGCCAGCAGCTCAGGACAGGGAAAGGCTAACTATGGCTACACCTTC.

The rearrangement uses TRBV6-5 and TRBJ1-6; TRBD1 aligns across 8 bases. This CDR3 has 14 amino acids. V trimming: 2 bases; J trimming: 10 bases; junction bases outside the gene matches: 4. Germline loops: CDR1 MNHEY, CDR2 SVGAGI. The CDR3 sequence: CASSYQGANSPLHF. In nucleotides, the CDR3 is TGTGCCAGCAGTTACCAGGGGGCAAACTCACCCCTCCACTTT.

This clone has more than one count but fewer than ten. The V and J genes are TRBV28 and TRBJ1-4; D may be TRBD1 (6 bases). Germline assignment: CDR1 MDHEN and CDR2 SYDVKM. The CDR3 runs to 14 residues. The V end lost 6 bases, the J end lost 8 bases, and 16 bases lay between the germline ends. In DNA form, the CDR3 reads TGTGCCAGCAGGCCTACAGGGAGCATCGAAAAACTGTTTTTT. It specifies CASRPTGSIEKLFF.

The chain recombines TRBV6-5 with TRBJ2-7; TRBD1 matches at 9 bases. The CDR3 loop spans 13 amino acids. V lost 5 bases to trimming and J lost 6 bases; unmatched junction nucleotides: 5. Germline-derived CDR1 and CDR2 are MNHEY and SVGAGI. The CDR3 loop reads CASSADRGSEQYF. The CDR3 bases are TGTGCCAGCAGTGCGGACAGGGGAAGCGAGCAGTACTTC.

For this clone: This sample includes further DNA sequences coding for the same CDR3. This chain links TRBV18 with TRBJ1-1, with TRBD1 identical over 8 bases. CDR3 length: 13 amino acids. The V gene end was trimmed by 6 bases and the J gene end by 4 bases; junction bases not matched to a gene: 4. Germline CDR1 reads KGHSH; CDR2 reads LQKENI. CDR3 region: CASSPDRGTEAFF. The CDR3 DNA sequence: TGTGCCAGCTCCCCAGACAGGGGCACTGAAGCTTTCTTT.

The chain uses TRBV2 and TRBJ2-4; TRBD2 agrees at 13 bases. The CDR3 has 16 residues. Germline V CDR1 and CDR2: SNHLY, FYNNEI. The ends lost 6 bases at V and 1 base at J; junction bases unmatched: 3. CDR3 amino acids: CASSAGLAGAKNIQYF. Written as DNA, the CDR3 is TGTGCCAGCAGCGCGGGACTAGCGGGGGCCAAAAACATTCAGTACTTC. The whole variable domain, filled in from reference TRBV2 and TRBJ2-4, reads EPEVTQTPSHQVTQMGQEVILRCVPISNHLYFYWYRQILGQKVEFLVSFYNNEISEKSEIFDDQFSVERPDGSNFTLKIRSTKLEDSAMYFCASSAGLAGAKNIQYFGAGTRLSVL.

The rearrangement joins TRBV5-1 to TRBJ2-2; TRBD2 is a possible D gene (8 bases). V was shortened by 4 bases and J by 5 bases, with 18 bases between the two germline ends. The CDR3 is made up of 16 amino acids. CDR1 and CDR2 (germline): SGHRS, YFSETQ. The CDR3 bases are TGCGCCAGCAGCCAAAGACAGGGCGGGGGGACCGGGGAGCTGTTTTTT. This encodes CASSQRQGGGTGELFF.

This CDR3 is CASSRQGGGREQYF. For the CDR3, the DNA is TGTGCCAGCAGCCGCCAGGGGGGGGGAAGAGAGCAGTACTTC. The gene calls are TRBV14 and TRBJ2-7; D may match TRBD1 or TRBD2 (7 bases each). V dropped 4 bases and J dropped 7 bases, with 17 bases sitting between them. In germline, CDR1 is SGHDN, CDR2 FVKESK. The CDR3 spans 14 residues.

CDR3 protein: CASQDLKAGAGTDTQYF. CDR3 DNA sequence: TGCGCCAGCCAAGACCTAAAAGCGGGAGCTGGCACAGATACGCAGTATTTT. V usage is TRBV5-1 and J usage is TRBJ2-3; 8 nucleotides agree with TRBD2. The CDR3 is made up of 17 amino acids. The junction had 14 bases not matched to a gene; V was cut back by 7 bases and J by 1 base. Germline values: CDR1 SGHRS, CDR2 YFSETQ.

The DNA for the CDR3 is TGTGCCTGGAATAGGGAACGGGCCACTGAAGCTTTCTTT. This sequence encodes CAWNRERATEAFF. The chain uses TRBV30 and TRBJ1-1; D gene unclear. The germline V and J ends were trimmed by 4 bases and 4 bases, with 13 bases remaining between them. The germline V gene encodes CDR1 GTSNPN and CDR2 SVGIG (reference sequence). The CDR3 consists of 13 residues.

The gene calls are TRBV27 and TRBJ1-4, with D perhaps matching TRBD1 (5 bases). V dropped 4 bases and J dropped 4 bases, with 7 bases sitting between them. Germline V gene sequence: CDR1 MNHEY, CDR2 SMNVEV (reference sequence). The CDR3 is 13 residues long. In DNA form, the CDR3 reads TGTGCCAGCAGTTCGGGGGTTAATGAAAAACTGTTTTTT. This codes for CASSSGVNEKLFF. The entire variable domain, with the rest obtained from reference TRBV27 and TRBJ1-4, is as follows: EAQVTQNPRYLITVTGKKLTVTCSQNMNHEYMSWYRQDPGLGLRQIYYSMNVEVTDKGDVPEGYKVSRKEKRNFPLILESPSPNQTSLYFCASSSGVNEKLFFGSGTQLSVL.

Regarding this clone: A read error may account for a junction end that differs from germline. The chain uses TRBV20-1 and TRBJ1-4, with D uncertain. This CDR3 spans 11 amino acids. CDR1 DFQATT and CDR2 SNEGSKA come from the germline V gene (reference sequence). For the CDR3, the DNA is TGCAGTGCCAGAGTGAGGGAAAAACTGTTTTTT. This gives the protein CSARVREKLFF.

This clone came up a few times. The chain combines TRBV7-2 with TRBJ1-2, with a tentative D call TRBD1 (6 bases). This CDR3 region has 13 residues. From germline, CDR1 is SGHTA and CDR2 FQGNSA. Trimming took off 4 bases at V and 4 bases at J, with 10 bases between the two ends. The DNA of the CDR3 is TGTGCCAGCAGCTCCCGGACAGCCTATGGCTACACCTTC. Translation gives CASSSRTAYGYTF.

This chain uses TRBV7-3 with TRBJ2-1, with a weak D call TRBD2 (5 bases). Germline lookup yields CDR1 SGHTA and CDR2 FQGTGA. The CDR3 is 13 residues long. The ends were cut back, 5 bases at V and 9 bases at J, with 14 bases in the middle. CDR3 protein: CASSVVFAGEQFF. CDR3 nucleotides: TGTGCCAGCAGCGTCGTTTTTGCGGGTGAGCAGTTCTTC.

This chain connects TRBV5-4 to TRBJ2-6, with D perhaps TRBD2 (7 bases). Germline loops: CDR1 SGHNT, CDR2 YYREEE (reference sequence). This CDR3 is built from 18 residues. The V gene lost 4 bases and the J gene lost 0 bases, with 17 bases spanning the gap. In DNA, the CDR3 is TGTGCCAGCAGCCCGCAACAGGGAGGGCCCTCTGGGGCCAACGTCCTGACTTTC. Its protein product is CASSPQQGGPSGANVLTF.

The rearrangement uses TRBV15 and TRBJ1-1; D possibly corresponds to TRBD1 (6 bases). The CDR3 spans 13 residues. Germline V gene sequence: CDR1 LNHNV, CDR2 YYDKDF (reference sequence). V shed 6 bases and J shed 2 bases, with 10 bases lying between them. The CDR3 DNA sequence: TGTGCCACCAGGGGGACATTTAACACTGAAGCTTTCTTT. Translated, it gives CATRGTFNTEAFF.

This clone was recorded once. V and J are TRBV18 and TRBJ2-7, with TRBD1 matching 8 bases. CDR3 size: 18 residues. V lost 8 bases and J lost 0; bases outside the gene matches: 18. Germline loops: CDR1 KGHSH, CDR2 LQKENI. In DNA, the CDR3 is TGTGCCAGCGCAGAAGGGCAGGGGGCGACGACTAGCTCCTACGAGCAGTACTTC. This translates into CASAEGQGATTSSYEQYF.

This sequence joins TRBV5-7 and TRBJ1-5; TRBD1 matches 7 bases. TRBV5-7 carries the ORF label, with uncertain function. The CDR3 length is 16 residues. Germline trimming cut 3 bases from V and 11 bases from J; bases unmatched to any gene: 17. DNA for the CDR3: TGTGCCAGCAGCTCCTTACCCAGGGGGGGGGACGGGGCCCAGCATTTT. Protein product: CASSSLPRGGDGAQHF.

The chain links TRBV9 to TRBJ1-4; D may be TRBD1 (5 bases). The ends were cut back, 0 bases at V and 3 bases at J, with 9 bases in the middle. Germline assignment: CDR1 SGDLS and CDR2 YYNGEE. The CDR3 runs to 15 residues. CDR3 residues: CASSVGAGPNEKLFF. The CDR3 bases are TGTGCCAGCAGCGTAGGGGCAGGGCCTAATGAAAAACTGTTTTTT.

This chain's CDR3 is CASSSASGGYTGELFF. The CDR3 nucleotides read TGCGCCAGCAGCTCCGCTAGCGGAGGTTACACCGGGGAGCTGTTTTTT. This chain links TRBV5-1 with TRBJ2-2; 7 nucleotides line up with TRBD2. The length of the CDR3 is 16 residues. The germline V gene encodes CDR1 SGHRS and CDR2 YFSETQ. The junction had 8 bases not matched to a gene; V was cut back by 3 bases and J by 3 bases.

This chain connects TRBV11-3 to TRBJ1-1; a weak D match, TRBD1 (6 bases). Between the trimmed V and J ends, which lost 1 base and 0 bases, there was a span of 12 bases. This CDR3 is built from 16 residues. Germline V gene data show CDR1 as SGHNT and CDR2 as YENEEA. The DNA of the CDR3 is TGTGCCAGCAGCTTAGGATGGCGGGGGCTGAACACTGAAGCTTTCTTT. It codes for CASSLGWRGLNTEAFF.

The chain combines TRBV4-1 with TRBJ1-4; no clear D gene. Germline V gene data show CDR1 as MGHRA and CDR2 as YSYEKL. The CDR3 consists of 14 residues. V shed 3 bases and J shed 8 bases, with 13 bases lying between them. CDR3 DNA: TGCGCCAGCAGCCAGCCGATGCGATCGGAAAAACTGTTTTTT. Its translation is CASSQPMRSEKLFF.

The chain has TRBV7-2 and TRBJ2-5; 13 bases agree with TRBD2. This CDR3 region has 15 residues. Germline V CDR1 and CDR2: SGHTA, FQGNSA. The CDR3 reads CGSGTSGELQETQYF. As DNA, the CDR3 is TGTGGCTCCGGGACTAGCGGGGAACTTCAAGAGACCCAGTACTTC.